The rows below give T cell receptor beta chains drawn from one sample of a study of glioma-infiltrating T cells after dendritic cell vaccination. Assay: immunoSEQ multiplex PCR; the TCRdb copy retains only in-frame clones and omits some. The data show 98,000 or so clones, roughly 80% seen once. The source was blood, collected after dendritic cell vaccination. These receptors were taken from a human donor with glioblastoma. CDR3s leave out the opening cysteine and the closing phenylalanine or tryptophan. Each record gives: J gene, D gene, V gene, CDR3 protein. D genes are given only for firm matches.

J gene: TRBJ1-5
D gene: NA
V gene: TRBV10-3
CDR3 protein: AISGGAIQPQH

J gene: TRBJ2-2
D gene: TRBD2
V gene: TRBV19
CDR3 protein: ASSGLAGELGELF

J gene: TRBJ2-3
D gene: NA
V gene: TRBV10-3
CDR3 protein: ATHFGGTDTQY

J gene: TRBJ1-5
D gene: NA
V gene: TRBV5-1
CDR3 protein: ASRGVGANQPQH

J gene: TRBJ1-1
D gene: TRBD1
V gene: TRBV15
CDR3 protein: ATSRDRRGRGTEAF

J gene: TRBJ2-2
D gene: NA
V gene: TRBV28
CDR3 protein: ATPSRAGELF

J gene: TRBJ1-6
D gene: TRBD1
V gene: TRBV5-5
CDR3 protein: ASSLAQGDSPLH

J gene: TRBJ1-2
D gene: NA
V gene: TRBV4-1
CDR3 protein: ASSQDPDSLYGYT

J gene: TRBJ1-2
D gene: NA
V gene: TRBV5-1
CDR3 protein: ASSLGTVSGYT

J gene: TRBJ1-1
D gene: NA
V gene: TRBV25-1
CDR3 protein: ASSVVGGTEAF

J gene: TRBJ1-2
D gene: NA
V gene: TRBV5-1
CDR3 protein: ASSPVIARYDGYT

J gene: TRBJ1-2
D gene: NA
V gene: TRBV5-8
CDR3 protein: ASSYDRLDGYT

J gene: TRBJ2-1
D gene: TRBD2
V gene: TRBV10-3
CDR3 protein: AISRLGQVAGASYNEQF

J gene: TRBJ2-7
D gene: NA
V gene: TRBV28
CDR3 protein: ASNAGWNYEQY

J gene: TRBJ2-5
D gene: NA
V gene: TRBV5-1
CDR3 protein: ASSLSGNQETQY

J gene: TRBJ1-1
D gene: NA
V gene: TRBV29-1
CDR3 protein: SVVRQVLNTEAF